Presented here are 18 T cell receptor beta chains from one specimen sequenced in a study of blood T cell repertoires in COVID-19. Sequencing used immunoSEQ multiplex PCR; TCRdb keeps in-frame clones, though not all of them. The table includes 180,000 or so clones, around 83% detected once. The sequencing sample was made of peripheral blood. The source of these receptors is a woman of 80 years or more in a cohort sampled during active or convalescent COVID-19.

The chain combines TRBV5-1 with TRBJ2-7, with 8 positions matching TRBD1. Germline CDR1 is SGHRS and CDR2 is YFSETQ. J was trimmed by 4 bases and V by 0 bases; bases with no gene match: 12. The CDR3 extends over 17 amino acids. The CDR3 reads CASSLEVPLRGRYEQYV. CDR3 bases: TGCGCCAGCAGCTTGGAAGTCCCCCTCAGGGGGCGATACGAGCAGTACGTC.

DNA for the CDR3: TGTGCCAGCAGCTTAGAAGCGACAGGGCGGGGTGGGGGTGAAGCTTTCTTT. Protein: CASSLEATGRGGGEAFF. The chain links TRBV11-2 to TRBJ1-1, with TRBD1 matching 7 bases. Germline lookup yields CDR1 SGHAT and CDR2 FQNNGV. The CDR3 spans 17 residues. The trim removed 0 bases at V and 7 bases at J, leaving 14 bases unmatched.

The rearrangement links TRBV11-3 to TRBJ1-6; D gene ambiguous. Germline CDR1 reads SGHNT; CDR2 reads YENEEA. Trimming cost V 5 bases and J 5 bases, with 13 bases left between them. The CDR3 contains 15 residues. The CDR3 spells CASSLLRSDNSPLHF. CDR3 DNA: TGTGCCAGCAGCCTTCTCAGGTCTGATAATTCACCCCTCCACTTT. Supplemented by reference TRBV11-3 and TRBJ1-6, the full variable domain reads EAGVVQSPRYKIIEKKQPVAFWCNPISGHNTLYWYLQNLGQGPELLIRYENEEAVDDSQLPKDRFSAERLKGVDSTLKIQPAELGDSAVYLCASSLLRSDNSPLHFGNGTRLTVT.

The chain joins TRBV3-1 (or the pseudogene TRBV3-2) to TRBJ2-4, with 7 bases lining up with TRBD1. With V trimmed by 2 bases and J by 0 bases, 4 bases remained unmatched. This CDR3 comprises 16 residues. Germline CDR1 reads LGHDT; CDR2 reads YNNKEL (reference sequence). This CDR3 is CASSQTGVTAKNIQYF. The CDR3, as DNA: TGTGCCAGCAGCCAAACAGGGGTTACAGCCAAAAACATTCAGTACTTC.

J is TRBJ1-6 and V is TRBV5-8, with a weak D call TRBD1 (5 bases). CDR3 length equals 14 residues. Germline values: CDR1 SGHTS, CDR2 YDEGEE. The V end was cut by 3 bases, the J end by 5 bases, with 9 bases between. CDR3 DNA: TGTGCCAGCAGCTCGGGGACTGATAATTCACCCCTCCACTTT. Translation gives CASSSGTDNSPLHF.

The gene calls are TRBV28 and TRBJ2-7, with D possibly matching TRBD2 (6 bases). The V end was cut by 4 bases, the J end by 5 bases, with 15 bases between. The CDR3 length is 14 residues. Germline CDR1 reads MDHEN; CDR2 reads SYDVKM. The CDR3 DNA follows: TGTGCCAGCAGTTCGACCAGCGGGTTGCACGAGCAGTACGTC. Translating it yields CASSSTSGLHEQYV.

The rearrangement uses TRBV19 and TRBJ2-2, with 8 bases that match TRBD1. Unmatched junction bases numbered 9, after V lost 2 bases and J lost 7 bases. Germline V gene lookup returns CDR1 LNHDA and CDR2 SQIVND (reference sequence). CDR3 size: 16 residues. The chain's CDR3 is CASSILLGQGVGELFF. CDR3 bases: TGTGCCAGTAGTATACTTCTTGGACAGGGCGTCGGGGAGCTGTTTTTT.

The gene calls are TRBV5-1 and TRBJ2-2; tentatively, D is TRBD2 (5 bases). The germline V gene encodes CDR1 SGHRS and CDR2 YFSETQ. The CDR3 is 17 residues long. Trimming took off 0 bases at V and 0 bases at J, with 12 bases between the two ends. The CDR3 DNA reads TGCGCCAGCAGCTTGGCTGTGAGCGGAACGAACACCGGGGAGCTGTTTTTT. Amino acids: CASSLAVSGTNTGELFF.

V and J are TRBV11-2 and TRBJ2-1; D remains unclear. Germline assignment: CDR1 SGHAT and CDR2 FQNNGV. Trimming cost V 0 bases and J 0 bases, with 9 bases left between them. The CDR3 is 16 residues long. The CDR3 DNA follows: TGTGCCAGCAGCTTAGAGCGTAATCCCTCCTACAATGAGCAGTTCTTC. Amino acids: CASSLERNPSYNEQFF.

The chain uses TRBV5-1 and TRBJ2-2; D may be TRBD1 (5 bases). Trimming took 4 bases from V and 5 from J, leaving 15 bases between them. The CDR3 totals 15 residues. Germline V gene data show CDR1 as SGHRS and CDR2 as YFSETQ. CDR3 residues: CASSTKDIGTGELFF. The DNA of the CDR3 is TGCGCCAGCAGCACGAAGGACATCGGTACCGGGGAGCTGTTTTTT.

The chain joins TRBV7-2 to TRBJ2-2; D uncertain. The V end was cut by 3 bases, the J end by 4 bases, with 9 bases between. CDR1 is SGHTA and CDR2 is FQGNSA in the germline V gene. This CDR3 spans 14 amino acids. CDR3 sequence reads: CASSFGFGTGELFF. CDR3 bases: TGTGCCAGCAGCTTTGGTTTCGGCACCGGGGAGCTGTTTTTT.

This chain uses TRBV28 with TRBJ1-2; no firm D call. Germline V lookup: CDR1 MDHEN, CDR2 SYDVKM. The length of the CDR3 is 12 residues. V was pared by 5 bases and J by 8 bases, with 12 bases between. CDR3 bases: TGTGCCAGCAGTGTCCGAGGAGGGGGCTACACCTTC. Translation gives CASSVRGGGYTF.

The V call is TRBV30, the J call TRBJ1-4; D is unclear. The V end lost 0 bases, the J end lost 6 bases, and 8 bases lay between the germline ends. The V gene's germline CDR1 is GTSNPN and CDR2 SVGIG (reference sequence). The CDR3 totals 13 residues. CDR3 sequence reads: CAWSVLVHEKLFF. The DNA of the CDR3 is TGTGCCTGGAGTGTACTCGTACATGAAAAACTGTTTTTT.

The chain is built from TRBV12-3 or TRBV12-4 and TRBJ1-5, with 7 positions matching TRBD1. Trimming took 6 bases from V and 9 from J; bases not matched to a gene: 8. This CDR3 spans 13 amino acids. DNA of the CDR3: TGTGCCAGCAGACGACAGGGACCGGGGCCCCAGCATTTT. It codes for CASRRQGPGPQHF.

The CDR3 sequence: CATSDPTGDGFQPQHF. The DNA for the CDR3 is TGTGCCACCAGTGACCCGACAGGGGATGGATTTCAGCCCCAGCATTTT. V usage is TRBV24-1 and J usage is TRBJ1-5; 8 bases fit TRBD1. After removal of 4 bases from V and 6 bases from J, the junction contained 10 bases not matched to a gene. The CDR3 contains 16 residues. CDR1 is KGHDR and CDR2 is SFDVKD in the germline V gene.

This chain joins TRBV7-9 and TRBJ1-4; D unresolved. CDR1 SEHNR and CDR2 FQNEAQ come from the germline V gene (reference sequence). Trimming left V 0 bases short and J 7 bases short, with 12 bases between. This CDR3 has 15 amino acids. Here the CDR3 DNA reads TGTGCCAGCAGCTTAGCCGTTGCGGGAAGTGAAAAACTGTTTTTT. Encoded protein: CASSLAVAGSEKLFF.

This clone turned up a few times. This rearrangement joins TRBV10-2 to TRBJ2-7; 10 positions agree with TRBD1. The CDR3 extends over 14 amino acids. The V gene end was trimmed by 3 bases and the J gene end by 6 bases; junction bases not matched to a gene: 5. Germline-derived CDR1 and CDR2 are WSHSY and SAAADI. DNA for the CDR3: TGCGCCAGCAGTGAACCGGGGACAGGGGCCGAGCAGTACTTC. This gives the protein CASSEPGTGAEQYF.

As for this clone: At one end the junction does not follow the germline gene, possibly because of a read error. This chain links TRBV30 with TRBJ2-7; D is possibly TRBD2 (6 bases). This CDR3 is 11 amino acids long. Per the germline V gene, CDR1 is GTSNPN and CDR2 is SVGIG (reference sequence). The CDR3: CAYSPRDVVHF. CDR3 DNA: TGTGCCTATTCACCGCGGGACGTAGTACACTTC.